This TCR beta chain is from a study of blood T cell repertoires in COVID-19. The wider study: Material from acute and convalescent COVID-19 was sourced from the United States, Italy and Spain. The cDNA or gDNA used as material had been derived from T cells, B-cell-depleted T cells, or PBMCs.

Those enrolled in Seattle joined during active infection and were followed longitudinally afterward. In the original analysis: Estimation of nucleated cell counts was performed using reference gene primer amplification. The method was immunoSEQ multiplex PCR; TCRdb's version includes in-frame clones alone and lacks a portion of them. D and trimming were read from the DNA, whereas the V and J calls and clone size are those reported in that table. Of around 160,000 clones detected, around nine tenths appear once; the ten largest clones hold over 9%. V was cut by 5 bases and J by 0 bases, with 13 bases left in between. The germline V gene encodes CDR1 SGHRS and CDR2 YFSETQ. The CDR3 is 15 residues long.

Sequencing was done on a sample of peripheral blood. The clonotype was recovered from a woman aged 70-85 years with COVID-19, enrolled during active disease. J is TRBJ2-3 and V is TRBV5-1; D might be TRBD2 (5 bases). The CDR3 loop reads CASSDTRTSTDTQYF. The DNA of the CDR3 is TGCGCCAGCAGTGATACTAGAACTAGCACAGATACGCAGTATTTT.